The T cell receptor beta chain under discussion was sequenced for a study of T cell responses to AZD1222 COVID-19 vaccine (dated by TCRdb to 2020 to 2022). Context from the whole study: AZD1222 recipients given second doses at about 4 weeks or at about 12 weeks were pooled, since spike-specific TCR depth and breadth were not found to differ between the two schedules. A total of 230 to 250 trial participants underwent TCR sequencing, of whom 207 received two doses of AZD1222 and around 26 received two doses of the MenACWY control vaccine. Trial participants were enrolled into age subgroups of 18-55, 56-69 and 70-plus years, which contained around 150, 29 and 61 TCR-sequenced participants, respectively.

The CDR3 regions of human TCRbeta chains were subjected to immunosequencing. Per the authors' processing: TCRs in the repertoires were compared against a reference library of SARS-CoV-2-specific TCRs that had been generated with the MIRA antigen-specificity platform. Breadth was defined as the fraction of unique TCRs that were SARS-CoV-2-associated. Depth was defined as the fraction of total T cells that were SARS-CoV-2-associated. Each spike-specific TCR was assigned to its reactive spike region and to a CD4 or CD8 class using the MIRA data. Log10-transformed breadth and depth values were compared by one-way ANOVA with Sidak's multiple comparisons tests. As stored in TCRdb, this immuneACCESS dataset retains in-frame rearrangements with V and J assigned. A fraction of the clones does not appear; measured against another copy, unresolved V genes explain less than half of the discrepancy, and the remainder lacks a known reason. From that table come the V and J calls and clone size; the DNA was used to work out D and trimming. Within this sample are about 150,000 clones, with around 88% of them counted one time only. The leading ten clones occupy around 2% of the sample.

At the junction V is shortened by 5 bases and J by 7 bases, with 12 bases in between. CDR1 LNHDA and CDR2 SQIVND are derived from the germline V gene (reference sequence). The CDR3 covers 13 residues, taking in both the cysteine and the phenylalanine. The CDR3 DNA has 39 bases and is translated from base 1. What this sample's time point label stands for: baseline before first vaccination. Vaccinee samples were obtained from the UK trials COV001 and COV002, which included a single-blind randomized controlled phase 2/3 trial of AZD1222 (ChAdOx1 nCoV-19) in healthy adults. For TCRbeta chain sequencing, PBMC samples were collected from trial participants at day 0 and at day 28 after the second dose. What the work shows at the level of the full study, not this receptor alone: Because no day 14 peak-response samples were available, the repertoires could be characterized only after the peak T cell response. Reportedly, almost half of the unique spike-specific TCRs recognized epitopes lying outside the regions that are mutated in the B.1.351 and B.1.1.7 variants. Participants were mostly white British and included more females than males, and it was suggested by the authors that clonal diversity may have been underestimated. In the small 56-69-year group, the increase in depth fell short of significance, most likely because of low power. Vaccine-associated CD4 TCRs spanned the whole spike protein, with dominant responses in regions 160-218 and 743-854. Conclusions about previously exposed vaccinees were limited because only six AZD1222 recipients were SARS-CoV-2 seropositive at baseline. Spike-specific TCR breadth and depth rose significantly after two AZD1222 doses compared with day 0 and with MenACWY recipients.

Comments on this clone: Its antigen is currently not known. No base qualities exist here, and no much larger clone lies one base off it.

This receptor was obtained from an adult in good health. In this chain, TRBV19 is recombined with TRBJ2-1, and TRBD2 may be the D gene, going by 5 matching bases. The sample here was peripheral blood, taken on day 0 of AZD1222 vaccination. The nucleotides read TGTGCCAGTAGTGACACTTCGGGAAATGAGCAGTTCTTC. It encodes CASSDTSGNEQFF.